What follows are 7 T cell receptor beta chains derived from one specimen sequenced in a study of control samples from healthy donors and cancer patients. The table came from immunoSEQ multiplex PCR; TCRdb's copy has only in-frame clones and leaves some out. The data hold about 38,000 clones, with approximately 82% observed a single time. Sequences were obtained from PBMCs. The origin of the receptors is an older woman with lung cancer.

The chain combines TRBV19 with TRBJ1-6, with TRBD1 as a possible D gene (5 bases). The CDR3 length is 14 residues. Trimming took 3 bases from V and 6 from J, leaving 9 bases between them. Germline CDR1 LNHDA, CDR2 SQIVND (reference sequence). The CDR3 region is CASSIYGGNSPLHF. The CDR3 bases are TGTGCCAGTAGTATTTACGGGGGTAATTCACCCCTCCACTTT. Based on the CDR3 plus reference TRBV19 and TRBJ1-6, the full variable domain is DGGITQSPKYLFRKEGQNVTLSCEQNLNHDAMYWYRQDPGQGLRLIYYSQIVNDFQKGDIAEGYSVSREKKESFPLTVTSAQKNPTAFYLCASSIYGGNSPLHFGNGTRLTVT.

The rearrangement links TRBV2 to TRBJ2-1, with a possible D match to TRBD1 (6 bases). V lost 7 bases to trimming and J lost 8 bases, with 18 bases between them. Germline-derived CDR1 and CDR2 are SNHLY and FYNNEI. This CDR3 comprises 14 residues. CDR3 DNA sequence: TGTGCCAGCAAGAGCGAAGGGGGTGGTGATGAGCAGTTCTTC. Protein product: CASKSEGGGDEQFF.

The V gene is TRBV19, the J gene TRBJ2-6; D gene unclear. Between the trimmed V and J ends, which lost 6 bases and 0 bases, there was a span of 15 bases. The CDR3 length is 17 residues. CDR1 LNHDA and CDR2 SQIVND come from the germline V gene (reference sequence). This CDR3 is CASSPLGPGSGANVLTF. Here the CDR3 DNA reads TGTGCCAGTAGCCCTCTTGGACCCGGCTCTGGGGCCAACGTCCTGACTTTC.

V usage is TRBV12-3 or TRBV12-4 and J usage is TRBJ1-1; no firm D call. Trimming took off 6 bases at V and 2 bases at J, with 7 bases between the two ends. The CDR3 is 12 residues long. The CDR3 sequence: CASSRGNTEAFF. DNA of the CDR3: TGTGCCAGCAGCCGAGGTAACACTGAAGCTTTCTTT.

The V and J genes are TRBV21-1 and TRBJ1-2. TRBV21-1 is a pseudogene. The CDR3 length is 15 residues. The CDR3 reads CASSMPRRAGYGYTF. In DNA form, the CDR3 reads TGTGCCAGCAGCATGCCACGCAGAGCCGGATATGGCTACACCTTC.

CDR3 bases: TGTGCCAGCAGCTTGGCGGGTTCCAACAATGAGCAGTTCTTC. The encoded protein is CASSLAGSNNEQFF. The chain employs TRBV7-2 and TRBJ2-1, with D tentatively TRBD2 (5 bases). Germline lookup yields CDR1 SGHTA and CDR2 FQGNSA. V shed 3 bases and J shed 5 bases, with 11 bases lying between them. This CDR3 comprises 14 residues.

Concerning this clone itself: The germline gene is not matched at one end of the junction; a read error may be the cause. The chain uses TRBV18 and TRBJ1-1; D is possibly TRBD1 (6 bases). CDR1 and CDR2 (germline): KGHSH, LQKENI. CDR3 length: 13 amino acids. CDR3 region: CASSPEGQGTRIF. In DNA, the CDR3 is TGTGCCAGCTCACCAGAGGGACAAGGAACCAGAATCTTT.